The 14 T cell receptor beta chains listed next were all sequenced from one sample in a study of identical twins. One entry per CDR3 protein, called by TCRdb with MiXCR from the 5' RACE reads. Of 400,000 to 500,000 distinct CDR3 sequences in the sample, under 20% were seen once. Sequencing input: naive T cells sorted from blood. The receptor source for this set is a man aged 50-60 years in good health.

This clonotype has more than one count but fewer than ten. The chain recombines TRBV25-1 with TRBJ1-1; possible D gene TRBD1, 5 bases. V was clipped by 4 bases and J by 4 bases, with 10 bases between them. In germline, CDR1 is MGHDK, CDR2 SYGVNS. The CDR3 consists of 13 residues. The CDR3 coding sequence is TGTGCCAGCAGTGGTCAAGGGGTCACTGAAGCTTTCTTT. The encoded protein is CASSGQGVTEAFF.

This clonotype was seen more than once but under ten times. As DNA, the CDR3 is TGTGCCAGCAGTTTCTGGCAGCTCACAGATACGCAGTATTTT. Its translation: CASSFWQLTDTQYF. This chain connects TRBV12-3 or TRBV12-4 to TRBJ2-3, with unresolved D. There are 14 residues in the CDR3. V lost 3 bases to trimming and J lost 2 bases, with 9 bases between them.

Many counts were recorded for this clonotype. V and J are TRBV28 and TRBJ2-5; TRBD1 matches at 8 bases. Germline CDR1 reads MDHEN; CDR2 reads SYDVKM. The CDR3 consists of 15 residues. Losses at the gene ends were 3 bases for V and 5 bases for J; bases not matched to a gene: 8. CDR3 loop: CASSLKTGAGETQYF. CDR3 in DNA: TGTGCCAGCAGTTTGAAGACAGGGGCAGGGGAGACCCAGTACTTC.

Only a few counts were recorded for this clonotype. In DNA, the CDR3 is TGTGCCAGCAGCCAACAGGGTTCGTTAAACGAGCAGTACTTC. It is translated as CASSQQGSLNEQYF. The chain recombines TRBV7-2 with TRBJ2-7, with D possibly being TRBD1 (6 bases). CDR3 size: 14 residues. The V gene lost 5 bases and the J gene lost 5 bases, with 16 bases spanning the gap. Per germline, CDR1 SGHTA and CDR2 FQGNSA.

Many counts were recorded for this clonotype. The J gene is TRBJ2-1, the V gene TRBV18; TRBD2 agrees at 10 bases. The junction had 10 bases not matched to a gene; V was cut back by 6 bases and J by 5 bases. This CDR3 contains 16 residues. The germline CDR1 and CDR2 sequences are KGHSH and LQKENI. CDR3 in DNA: TGTGCCAGCTCGCTTAATCTAGCGGGGGCCGACAATGAGCAGTTCTTC. Its protein is CASSLNLAGADNEQFF.

The chain joins TRBV4-1 to TRBJ2-1; 8 nucleotides line up with TRBD2. Germline assignment: CDR1 MGHRA and CDR2 YSYEKL. V gave up 2 bases and J gave up 5 bases; unmatched junction bases: 8. This CDR3 has 16 amino acids. The CDR3 nucleotides are TGCGCCAGCAGCCAATGGGGTCTAGCGGGCCACAATGAGCAGTTCTTC. Its protein is CASSQWGLAGHNEQFF.

This clonotype turned up a few times. The chain joins TRBV6-1 to TRBJ2-5; 9 bases agree with TRBD2. The CDR3 consists of 16 residues. Per germline, CDR1 MNHNS and CDR2 SASEGT. With 6 bases clipped from V and 1 base from J, the junction kept 9 bases outside the gene matches. CDR3 in amino acids: CASSNLAGVFQETQYF. CDR3 bases: TGTGCCAGCAGCAACTTAGCGGGAGTTTTCCAAGAGACCCAGTACTTC.

V is TRBV7-2 and J is TRBJ1-3; the D gene is possibly TRBD1 (6 bases). Per germline, CDR1 SGHTA and CDR2 FQGNSA. The CDR3 loop spans 14 amino acids. V dropped 2 bases and J dropped 2 bases, with 7 bases sitting between them. The CDR3 sequence is CASSLNRAGNTIYF. The CDR3 DNA reads TGTGCCAGCAGCTTAAACAGGGCTGGAAACACCATATATTTT.

This clonotype was observed many times. The chain uses TRBV7-9 and TRBJ1-5; tentatively, D is TRBD1 (5 bases). CDR3 length: 15 amino acids. The germline CDR1 and CDR2 sequences are SEHNR and FQNEAQ (reference sequence). The V end lost 1 base, the J end lost 5 bases, and 12 bases lay between the germline ends. The CDR3 here is CASSLGTGGDQPQHF. The CDR3 DNA is TGTGCCAGCAGCTTAGGGACGGGAGGGGATCAGCCCCAGCATTTT.

This chain uses TRBV9 with TRBJ2-7, with 7 positions matching TRBD1. CDR3 length equals 14 residues. Germline CDR1 and CDR2: SGDLS and YYNGEE. After removal of 3 bases from V and 6 bases from J, the junction contained 9 bases not matched to a gene. Here the CDR3 reads CASSDRDSTGEQYF. DNA for the CDR3: TGTGCCAGCAGCGACCGGGACAGTACTGGCGAGCAGTACTTC.

This clonotype showed up just a few times. The chain employs TRBV11-2 and TRBJ2-1; 8 bases are a match to TRBD1. The V gene's germline CDR1 is SGHAT and CDR2 FQNNGV. The CDR3 runs to 20 residues. With V trimmed by 5 bases and J by 5 bases, 23 bases remained unmatched. This CDR3 is CASSLTRQGYFSIPHNEQFF. The CDR3 DNA sequence: TGTGCCAGCAGCCTGACTAGACAGGGGTACTTCTCGATACCACACAATGAGCAGTTCTTC. Looking up the rest from reference TRBV11-2 and TRBJ2-1 gives the full variable domain: EAGVAQSPRYKIIEKRQSVAFWCNPISGHATLYWYQQILGQGPKLLIQFQNNGVVDDSQLPKDRFSAERLKGVDSTLKIQPAKLEDSAVYLCASSLTRQGYFSIPHNEQFFGPGTRLTVL.

The table lists this clonotype with a few counts. A junction end diverges from the germline sequence, so it may reflect a read error. J is TRBJ1-2 and V is TRBV6-5; D possibly corresponds to TRBD1 (5 bases). Germline CDR1 and CDR2: MNHEY and SVGAGI. The CDR3 extends over 16 amino acids. The DNA for the CDR3 is TGTGCCAGCAGTGACTCCCCCGGGACGCACTTGGTTGGCTACACCTTC. Translated: CASSDSPGTHLVGYTF.

Many counts were recorded for this clonotype. This sequence joins TRBV12-3 or TRBV12-4 and TRBJ2-1, with TRBD1 as a possible D gene (6 bases). The ends were cut back, 6 bases at V and 4 bases at J, with 13 bases in the middle. The CDR3 length is 14 residues. DNA for the CDR3: TGTGCCAGCAGAACCGGGACACCTTACAATGAGCAGTTCTTC. Amino acid sequence: CASRTGTPYNEQFF.

This chain links TRBV20-1 with TRBJ2-7; 8 nucleotides line up with TRBD1. The CDR3 runs 15 residues. The germline V gene has CDR1 DFQATT and CDR2 SNEGSKA (reference sequence). J lost 6 bases, V lost 0 bases, and 10 bases had no gene match. This chain's CDR3 is CSARDRGTGLGEQYF. The CDR3 DNA follows: TGCAGTGCTAGAGATCGAGGGACAGGCCTCGGCGAGCAGTACTTC.